This TCR beta chain was captured in a study of cytomegalovirus exposure and HLA in healthy donors. Study summary: Around 87 million unique TCRs, all from HLA-typed donors, were included in an early release of the data. Regarding the study as a whole: Most of the TCR beta V segments (in an earlier analysis) were productive either about 87% or about 30% of the time. CMV serostatus was the sole immune exposure data available. While the bulk of TCR sequences proved rare, some public TCRs turned up in many donors.

The sample holds one count of this clone. What it binds is unknown. The PCR ran on 60 Vbeta and 13 Jbeta primers. The data were produced by immunoSEQ multiplex PCR, yet TCRdb's version contains in-frame clones alone and is incomplete. The table lists approximately 100,000 clones, roughly 80% of them singletons, with roughly 3.6% in the top ten. Sequenced input: PBMCs. This clonotype was obtained from a man between 60 and 70 years old in good health and CMV-seronegative.

CDR3 in amino acids: CASSIGQGAVGYTF. CDR3 bases: TGTGCCAGCAGTATAGGACAGGGGGCGGTTGGCTACACCTTC. The chain employs TRBV27 and TRBJ1-2; 11 bases map to TRBD1. The CDR3 length is 14 residues. V lost 5 bases to trimming and J lost 7 bases; unmatched junction nucleotides: 6. Germline loops: CDR1 MNHEY, CDR2 SMNVEV (reference sequence).